The T cell receptor (beta chain) described here comes from a study of blood T cell repertoires in COVID-19. As for the study in general: The United States, Italy and Spain were the sources of the acute and convalescent COVID-19 samples. Sample material is recorded as cDNA or gDNA derived from T cells, B-cell-depleted T cells, or PBMCs.

Per the study methods: Estimates of nucleated cell counts were drawn from the amplification of reference gene primers. Here immunoSEQ multiplex PCR was the method, and the copy in TCRdb shows in-frame clones only, minus some. The D gene and trimming were derived from the DNA, and the V and J assignments and clone size from that table. Here the sample spans a few hundred thousand clones, around 88% being singletons. This CDR3 has 15 amino acids. The V and J ends lost 6 bases and 4 bases, in that order; junction bases with no gene match: 6. The germline CDR1 and CDR2 sequences are MDHEN and SYDVKM. The sequence was collected from a man in his thirties or forties with acute or convalescent COVID-19. The sample was peripheral blood. This chain connects TRBV28 to TRBJ1-2, with 12 positions matching TRBD1. As DNA, the CDR3 is TGTGCCAGCAGCCTCGGGACAGGGGGCCCCTATGGCTACACCTTC. It yields the protein CASSLGTGGPYGYTF.